The present T cell receptor beta chain was sequenced within a study of T cells and copy number aberrations in small-cell lung cancer. Whole-study results and caveats: Tumors showed lower T-cell density, richness and clonality than adjacent lung, though density did not differ significantly.

Remarks on this clone: Its antigen is still unknown.

All donors had upfront surgery, without preoperative chemotherapy or radiotherapy, and never received immunotherapy. Donors were all either smokers or heavy second-hand smokers. Some clones are missing from TCRdb's copy, which holds only in-frame ones; the method was immunoSEQ multiplex PCR. The sample holds 2,500 to 3,500 clones, 90% seen once. The clonotype was recovered from a man in his forties or fifties with small cell lung cancer. Sequencing was carried out using normal tissue next to the tumor.

This CDR3 reads CASSLYTPGLAGVADTQYF. Here the CDR3 DNA reads TGTGCCAGCAGTTTATATACCCCGGGACTAGCGGGAGTGGCAGATACGCAGTATTTT. The chain combines TRBV27 with TRBJ2-3; 14 positions match TRBD2. Germline values: CDR1 MNHEY, CDR2 SMNVEV (reference sequence). Unmatched junction bases numbered 10, after V lost 1 base and J lost 4 bases. The CDR3 contains 19 residues.